This T cell receptor beta chain appears in the sequencing data of a study of shared clonotypes between healthy human individuals. Study information: A donor's plate count was three for CD4 naive and three for CD4 memory; CD8 naive had two and CD8 memory one. Study conclusions and caveats: Represented diversity, genetic and exposure-history alike, was limited by few donors.

In the authors' methods: Junction-only sequences without quality scores came from ImmunoSEQ, so filtering differed. Clones were sequenced by immunoSEQ multiplex PCR, and TCRdb holds only the in-frame ones, with some missing. V, J and clone size are those of that table, while D and trimming were read from the DNA. Among more than 2,000,000 clones listed, approximately 95% were seen once. Note on this clone: Its target is unknown. Within the sample, other DNA sequences also encode this same CDR3.

The CDR3 spans 14 residues. The V gene's germline CDR1 is MDHEN and CDR2 SYDVKM. V gave up 1 base and J gave up 7 bases, with 11 bases separating them. The sequence derives from a man aged 18 to 35 in good health. Some clones in this sample may be carry-over from other donors' samples. The J gene is TRBJ1-5, the V gene TRBV28; D might be TRBD1 (5 bases). The sequencing sample was made of naive CD4+ T cells from PBMCs. The subset is: CD45RA+ positively selected. DNA for the CDR3: TGTGCCAGCAGTTTATCAGGGCTTGGACAGCCCCAGCATTTT. It translates to CASSLSGLGQPQHF.